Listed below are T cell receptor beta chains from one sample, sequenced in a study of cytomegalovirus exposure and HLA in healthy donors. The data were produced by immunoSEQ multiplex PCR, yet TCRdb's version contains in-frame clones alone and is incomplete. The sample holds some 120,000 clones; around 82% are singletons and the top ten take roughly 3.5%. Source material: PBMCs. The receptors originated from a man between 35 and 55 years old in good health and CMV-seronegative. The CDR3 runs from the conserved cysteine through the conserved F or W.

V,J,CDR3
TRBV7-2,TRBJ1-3,CASSSTVYSGNTIYF
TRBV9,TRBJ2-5,CASSSVGGSETQYF
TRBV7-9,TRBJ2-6,CASNLMRLGTGANVLTF
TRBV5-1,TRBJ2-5,CASSSNTGTVETQYF
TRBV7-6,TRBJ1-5,CASSPGTGGAFNQPQHF
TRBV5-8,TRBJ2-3,CASSLYSGGTDTQYF
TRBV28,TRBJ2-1,CASLRDRDHNEQFF
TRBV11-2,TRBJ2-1,CASSPLSGGSYNEQFF
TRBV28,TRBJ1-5,CASRPDRWYQPQHF
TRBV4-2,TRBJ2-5,CASSPDMYETQYF
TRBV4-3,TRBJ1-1,CASSQEKYTEAFF
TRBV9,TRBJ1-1,CASSVQGQGQTEAFF
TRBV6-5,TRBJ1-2,CASSYLRTGGSYGYTF
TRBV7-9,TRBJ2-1,CSSSLYGVGGEQFF
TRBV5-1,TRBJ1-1,CASSLRTGEGTEAFF
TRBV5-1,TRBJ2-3,CASSLNRGRSDTQYF
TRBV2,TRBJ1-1,CASSRGGGLNTEAFF
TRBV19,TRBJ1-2,CASTTYGTGIYGYTF
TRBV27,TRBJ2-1,CASSLARYNEQFF
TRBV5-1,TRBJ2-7,CASSPGGLEGGYEQYF
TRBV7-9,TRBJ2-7,CSSSFLESVAWTGGHEQYF
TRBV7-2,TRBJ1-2,CASSLGQIYGYTF
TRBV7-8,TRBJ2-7,CASSTFSTGGYEQYF
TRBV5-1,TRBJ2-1,CASSLTVGAGQNEQFF
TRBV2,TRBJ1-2,CASSEEGRGGYTF
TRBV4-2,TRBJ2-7,CASSQDGAEQYF
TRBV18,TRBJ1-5,CASSPRGIRGLFFQPQHF
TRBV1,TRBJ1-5,CTSSRRTGGGQPQHF
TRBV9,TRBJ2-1,CASSVTSGVYNEQFF
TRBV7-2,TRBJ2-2,CASSPIHFTGELFF
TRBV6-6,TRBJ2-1,CASSPYNEQFF
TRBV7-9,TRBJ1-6,CASSLDRGPNSPLHF
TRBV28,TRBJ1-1,CASSFGRGRGDTEAFF